This T cell receptor (beta chain) is drawn from a study of blood T cells in healthy people across ages. The second PCR ran roughly 6 to 11 cycles with a sample-barcoded 5' primer and J-beta primers. TCRdb reprocessed the 5' RACE reads via MiXCR and lists one record per CDR3 protein. The table shows 750,000 to 1,000,000 distinct CDR3 sequences, with about 29% occurring only once. CDR1 and CDR2 from the germline V gene are SGHVS and FQNEAQ. Trimming removed 2 bases from V and 2 bases from J, with 9 bases in between. The CDR3 consists of 14 residues. These records were also assigned to another study, of T cells of mothers and their children.

The clonotype comes from a woman between 40 and 55 years old in good health. The sample was blood. The chain links TRBV7-8 to TRBJ1-2; D uncertain. The CDR3 reads CASSLIGRNYGYTF. The CDR3 bases are TGTGCCAGCAGCTTAATTGGACGGAACTATGGCTACACCTTC.